This TCR beta chain stems from a study of beta chain features in type 1 diabetes. The CDR3 runs to 14 residues. V gave up 1 base and J gave up 1 base, with 6 bases separating them. The germline CDR1 and CDR2 sequences are LGHNA and YSLEER. Regarding the study as a whole: There was a moderate but significant shortening of TCRB CDR3s in all four CD4+ subsets of Type 1 diabetes patients.

The authors reverse transcribed all of the isolated RNA, so sequencing captured expressed TCRB transcripts. Here immunoSEQ multiplex PCR was the method, and the copy in TCRdb shows in-frame clones only, minus some. Of approximately 170,000 clones listed, roughly 65% are singletons. With respect to this clone: Its antigen is unidentified.

Once sorted, every population was more than 95% pure. The TCR sequence derives from a man aged 25 to 45 with type 1 diabetes. The sequenced material came from naive CD4+ T cells from blood. The chain employs TRBV4-3 and TRBJ2-3; no definite D call. The CDR3 nucleotides are TGCGCCAGCAGCCAAGTCGCAGGCACAGATACGCAGTATTTT. Its protein product is CASSQVAGTDTQYF.